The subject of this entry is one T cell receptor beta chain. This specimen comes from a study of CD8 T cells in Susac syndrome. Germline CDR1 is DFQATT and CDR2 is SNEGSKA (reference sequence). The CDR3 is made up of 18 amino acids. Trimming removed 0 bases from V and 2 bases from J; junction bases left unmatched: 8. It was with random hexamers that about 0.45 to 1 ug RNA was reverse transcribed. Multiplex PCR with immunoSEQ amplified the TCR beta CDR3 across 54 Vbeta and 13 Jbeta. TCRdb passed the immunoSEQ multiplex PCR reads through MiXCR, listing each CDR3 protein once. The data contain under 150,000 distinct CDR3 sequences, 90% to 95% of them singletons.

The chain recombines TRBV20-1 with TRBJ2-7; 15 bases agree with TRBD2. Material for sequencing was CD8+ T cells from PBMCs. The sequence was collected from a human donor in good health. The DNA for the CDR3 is TGCAGTGCTAGAGATGGGGGACTAGCGGGAGGCCCGCCCTACGAGCAGTACTTC. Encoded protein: CSARDGGLAGGPPYEQYF.